This paragraph reports one T cell receptor beta chain. The antigen is not known. The time point: cycle 4 day 1 (C4D1), after less than seven weeks of nivolumab. All the patients suffered relapse after autologous stem cell transplantation, and brentuximab vedotin exposure differed. The germline V gene has CDR1 LNHDA and CDR2 SQIVND (reference sequence). After removal of 5 bases from V and 0 bases from J, the junction contained 8 bases not matched to a gene. The length of the CDR3 is 17 residues. These data originate in a study of PD-1 blockade in classical Hodgkin lymphoma. Overall study context: Administration of nivolumab to patients was at 3 mg/kg intravenously every 2 weeks. Study outcomes and limitations: Complete responders' baseline diversity resembled that of newly diagnosed patients. The drivers behind the repertoire differences, possibly disease activity or prior therapy, remain undefined.

Profiled with immunoSEQ multiplex PCR; TCRdb holds only in-frame clones, not every one. Of nearly 20,000 clones in the sample, 76% are singletons; the top ten hold around 40%. V is TRBV19 and J is TRBJ2-3, with TRBD2 identical over 10 bases. The TCR comes from a human donor with classical Hodgkin lymphoma. This specimen was peripheral blood mononuclear cells (PBMCs), taken before the fourth cycle of nivolumab. The CDR3 sequence: CASSSASGRLSTDTQYF. The CDR3 DNA reads TGTGCCAGTAGTTCAGCTAGCGGGAGACTGAGCACAGATACGCAGTATTTT.